These 2 T cell receptor beta chains originate from one sample sequenced in a study of beta chain features in type 1 diabetes. Study-wide findings and caveats: Patients with Type 1 diabetes showed moderately but significantly shorter TCRB CDR3s in all four CD4+ subsets.

The study reverse transcribed the entire isolated RNA, so it sequenced expressed TCRB transcripts. Data came from immunoSEQ multiplex PCR; TCRdb stores just in-frame clones and leaves some out. The sample consists of some 350,000 clones, 9.6% of them appearing once. Which antigens these TCRs recognize remains unknown. Material: central memory CD4+ T cells from blood. These receptors were collected from a young man with type 1 diabetes.

The rearrangement joins TRBV28 to TRBJ2-3; D unresolved. The germline CDR1 and CDR2 sequences are MDHEN and SYDVKM. The CDR3 covers 15 residues. V was shortened by 1 base and J by 5 bases, with 13 bases between the two germline ends. As DNA, the CDR3 is TGTGCCAGCAGTTTATTAGCTCAGGCGCGAGATACGCAGTATTTT. This encodes CASSLLAQARDTQYF. Full variable domain (remainder filled in from reference TRBV28 and TRBJ2-3): DVKVTQSSRYLVKRTGEKVFLECVQDMDHENMFWYRQDPGLGLRLIYFSYDVKMKEKGDIPEGYSVSREKKERFSLILESASTNQTSMYLCASSLLAQARDTQYFGPGTRLTVL.

The V and J genes are TRBV13 and TRBJ2-5, with TRBD1 matching over 8 bases. The CDR3 has 13 amino acids. V lost 5 bases, J lost 11 bases, and 10 bases stayed unmatched. Looked up from germline, CDR1 is PRHDT and CDR2 is FYEKMQ (reference sequence). In DNA form, the CDR3 reads TGTGCCAGCAGCCCTAACCTTTACAGGGGGCAGTACTTC. Translation gives CASSPNLYRGQYF.